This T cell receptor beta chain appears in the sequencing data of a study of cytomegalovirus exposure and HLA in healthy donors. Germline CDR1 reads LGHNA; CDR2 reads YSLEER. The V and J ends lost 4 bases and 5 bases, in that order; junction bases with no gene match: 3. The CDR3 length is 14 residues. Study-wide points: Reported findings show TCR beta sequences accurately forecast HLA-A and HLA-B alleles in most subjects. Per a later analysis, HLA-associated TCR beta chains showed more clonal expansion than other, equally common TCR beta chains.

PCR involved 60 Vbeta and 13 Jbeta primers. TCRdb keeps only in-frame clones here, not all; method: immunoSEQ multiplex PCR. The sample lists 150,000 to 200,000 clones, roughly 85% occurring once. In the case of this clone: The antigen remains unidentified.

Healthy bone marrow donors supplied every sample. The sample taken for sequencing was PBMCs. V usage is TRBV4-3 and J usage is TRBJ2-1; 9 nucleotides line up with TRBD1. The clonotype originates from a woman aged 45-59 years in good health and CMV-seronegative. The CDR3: CASSRRTGDNEQFF. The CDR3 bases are TGCGCCAGCAGCCGCCGGACAGGGGACAATGAGCAGTTCTTC.